This T cell receptor beta chain was identified in a study of blood T cell repertoires in COVID-19. About the research overall: Sample material is recorded as cDNA or gDNA derived from T cells, B-cell-depleted T cells, or PBMCs.

This CDR3 contains 13 residues. V lost 6 bases and J 4 bases, leaving 12 bases between the germline ends. Germline V gives CDR1 LNHDA, CDR2 SQIVND (reference sequence). Original methodology: Cell counts per sample came from amplifying reference gene primers. The table came from immunoSEQ multiplex PCR; TCRdb's copy has only in-frame clones and leaves some out. The DNA was the basis for D and trimming; V, J and clone size are from that table. This sample has 87,000 or so clones, with around 85% found just once. Material for sequencing was peripheral blood. This TCR came from a woman aged 80 or over with COVID-19, enrolled during active disease. V and J are TRBV19 and TRBJ1-1, with no clear D. The CDR3 DNA reads as TGTGCCAGTAGGGGAGGGTGGAGCACTGAAGCTTTCTTT. It encodes CASRGGWSTEAFF.